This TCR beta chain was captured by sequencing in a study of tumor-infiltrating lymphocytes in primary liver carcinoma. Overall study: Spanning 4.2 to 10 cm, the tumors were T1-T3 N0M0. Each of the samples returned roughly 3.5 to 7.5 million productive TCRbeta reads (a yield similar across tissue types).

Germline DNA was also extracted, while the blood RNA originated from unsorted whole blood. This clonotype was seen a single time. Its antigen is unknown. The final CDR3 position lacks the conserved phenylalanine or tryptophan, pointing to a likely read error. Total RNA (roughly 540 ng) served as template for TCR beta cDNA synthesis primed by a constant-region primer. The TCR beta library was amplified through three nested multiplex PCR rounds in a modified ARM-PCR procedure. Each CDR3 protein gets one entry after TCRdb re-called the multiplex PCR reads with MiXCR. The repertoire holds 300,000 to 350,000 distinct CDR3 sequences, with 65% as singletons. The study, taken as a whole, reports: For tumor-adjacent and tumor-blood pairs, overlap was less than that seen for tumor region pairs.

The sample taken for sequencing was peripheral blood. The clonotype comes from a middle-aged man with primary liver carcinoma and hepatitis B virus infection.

CDR3 residues: CASSEAARTYGYTS. The CDR3 DNA sequence: TGTGCCAGCAGTGAAGCGGCCAGGACCTATGGCTACACCTCC. V usage is TRBV6-1 and J usage is TRBJ1-2; D uncertain. Germline V gives CDR1 MNHNS, CDR2 SASEGT. There are 14 residues in the CDR3. Between the trimmed V and J ends, which lost 0 bases and 4 bases, there was a span of 9 bases.